The present T cell receptor beta chain was sequenced within a study of PD-1 blockade in classical Hodgkin lymphoma. Whole-study findings and limits: Relative to healthy donors, newly diagnosed patients reportedly had lower baseline TCR diversity, which was reported as lower still in relapsed/refractory patients.

Time point here: newly diagnosed, previously untreated cHL patient sample. Sequenced by immunoSEQ multiplex PCR; TCRdb stores in-frame clones only, minus some. This table holds roughly 34,000 clones, roughly 94% found once. From germline, CDR1 is LGHNA and CDR2 YSLEER. V lost 0 bases to trimming and J lost 1 base, with 25 bases between them. This CDR3 region has 21 residues. About this clone itself: The antigen remains unidentified.

This sequence joins TRBV4-3 and TRBJ1-5; no reliable D call. This receptor was taken from a human donor with classical Hodgkin lymphoma. Sequenced material: peripheral blood mononuclear cells (PBMCs). In DNA, the CDR3 is TGCGCCAGCAGCCAAGATTTCATCCCCCCCGGGGTGGCGTCGAGCAATCAGCCCCAGCATTTT. Amino acid sequence: CASSQDFIPPGVASSNQPQHF.